The 24 T cell receptor beta chains below all came from one sample that was sequenced in a study of blood T cell repertoires in COVID-19. Method: immunoSEQ multiplex PCR; TCRdb's copy keeps in-frame clones and lacks some. The data show approximately 160,000 clones, around 84% seen once. The sample was peripheral blood. The receptors were gathered from a woman aged 50 to 60 in a cohort sampled during active or convalescent COVID-19.

The chain has TRBV7-9 and TRBJ1-1, with 7 bases fitting TRBD1. Trimming took 6 bases from V and 0 from J; bases not matched to a gene: 1. The germline CDR1 and CDR2 sequences are SEHNR and FQNEAQ (reference sequence). The CDR3 loop spans 13 amino acids. The CDR3 DNA follows: TGTGCCAGCAGTACAGGGGTGAACACTGAAGCTTTCTTT. It codes for CASSTGVNTEAFF.

The chain has TRBV6-6 and TRBJ2-1; 13 nucleotides agree with TRBD2. Germline V CDR1 and CDR2: MNHNY, SVGAGI (reference sequence). Trimming cost V 5 bases and J 2 bases; bases outside gene matches: 3. The CDR3 loop spans 16 amino acids. The CDR3 is CASSTSGGGTYNEQFF. CDR3 nucleotides: TGTGCCAGCAGTACTAGCGGGGGGGGGACCTACAATGAGCAGTTCTTC.

The V call is TRBV5-4, the J call TRBJ1-1, with 11 bases matching TRBD1. V lost 0 bases to trimming and J lost 10 bases; unmatched junction nucleotides: 11. The CDR3 spans 16 residues. CDR1 is SGHNT, CDR2 YYREEE, per germline (reference sequence). CDR3 in amino acids: CASSLDGLSDRGRAFF. CDR3 in DNA: TGTGCCAGCAGCTTGGATGGTCTTTCGGACAGGGGGCGAGCTTTCTTT.

This clone was recorded a few times. The rearrangement uses TRBV23-1 and TRBJ2-7; 8 nucleotides line up with TRBD1. TRBV23-1 is filed as an ORF, its function uncertain. The CDR3 spans 14 residues. Losses at the gene ends were 6 bases for V and 5 bases for J; bases not matched to a gene: 9. In nucleotides, the CDR3 is TGCGCCAGCAGGCCGGGACAGGCGCCCCACGAGCAGTACTTC. Translation: CASRPGQAPHEQYF.

This clone was found a few times. This chain uses TRBV5-1 with TRBJ2-1, with no clear D. The CDR3 is 11 residues long. V lost 5 bases and J 7 bases, leaving 7 bases between the germline ends. Germline V CDR1 and CDR2: SGHRS, YFSETQ. CDR3: CASRMENEQFF. The CDR3 DNA reads TGCGCCAGCAGGATGGAGAATGAGCAGTTCTTC.

The chain combines TRBV29-1 with TRBJ1-5; 10 nucleotides match TRBD1. V lost 4 bases to trimming and J lost 6 bases; unmatched junction nucleotides: 6. The CDR3 spans 14 residues. CDR1 and CDR2 (germline): SQVTM, ANQGSEA. DNA for the CDR3: TGCAGCGTTGTCGAGACAGGGGGCTTTCAGCCCCAGCATTTT. Protein product: CSVVETGGFQPQHF.

This clone was found once. The V gene is TRBV7-2, the J gene TRBJ2-3; 8 bases align to TRBD2. The J segment lost 4 bases and the V segment lost 5 bases, leaving 8 bases of the junction unmatched. CDR1 is SGHTA, CDR2 FQGNSA, per germline. This CDR3 region has 15 residues. CDR3 bases: TGTGCCAGCAGCCTAACGGGACTAGGGGCAGATACGCAGTATTTT. It codes for CASSLTGLGADTQYF. The full variable domain, its missing parts supplied by reference TRBV7-2 and TRBJ2-3, is GAGVSQSPSNKVTEKGKDVELRCDPISGHTALYWYRQSLGQGLEFLIYFQGNSAPDKSGLPSDRFSAERTGGSVSTLTIQRTQQEDSAVYLCASSLTGLGADTQYFGPGTRLTVL.

The chain has TRBV7-2 and TRBJ1-3; weak D call: TRBD1 (6 bases). Per the germline V gene, CDR1 is SGHTA and CDR2 is FQGNSA. The CDR3 length is 15 residues. Trimming removed 5 bases at V and 0 bases at J, with 11 bases between. The DNA for the CDR3 is TGTGCCAGCAGCCCACGGACAGCCTCTGGAAACACCATATATTTT. This encodes CASSPRTASGNTIYF.

The CDR3, as DNA: TGTGCCAGCAGCCAACTAGCGGGGGGGACCTACGAGCAGTACTTC. It is translated as CASSQLAGGTYEQYF. V is TRBV5-6 and J is TRBJ2-7; 13 bases map to TRBD2. Trimming cost V 4 bases and J 2 bases; bases outside gene matches: 3. The CDR3 sequence is 15 residues long. Per the germline V gene, CDR1 is SGHDT and CDR2 is YYEEEE.

This clone was recorded only once. The chain carries TRBV25-1 and TRBJ1-2, with 9 positions matching TRBD1. V dropped 6 bases and J dropped 3; count of bases not matched to a gene: 2. This CDR3 spans 13 amino acids. Germline loops: CDR1 MGHDK, CDR2 SYGVNS. The CDR3 sequence: CASRRTGDYGYTF. The CDR3 DNA is TGTGCCAGCAGACGGACAGGGGACTATGGCTACACCTTC.

This clone was recorded once. The chain is built from TRBV10-3 and TRBJ1-2; tentatively, D is TRBD1 (5 bases). Trimming removed 3 bases at V and 5 bases at J, with 16 bases between. Germline V gene sequence: CDR1 ENHRY, CDR2 SYGVKD. The CDR3 runs 15 residues. DNA of the CDR3: TGTGCCATCAGTGACCCCAGGCAGGGCCTGTATGGCTACACCTTC. Protein product: CAISDPRQGLYGYTF.

The gene calls are TRBV5-1 and TRBJ2-3; TRBD2 agrees at 7 bases. This CDR3 has 14 amino acids. Per germline, CDR1 SGHRS and CDR2 YFSETQ. V lost 4 bases, J lost 1 base, and 3 bases stayed unmatched. Here the CDR3 reads CASSAGLRTDTQYF. The CDR3 nucleotides are TGCGCCAGCAGCGCGGGACTACGCACAGATACGCAGTATTTT.

This sequence joins TRBV28 and TRBJ1-1; D gene ambiguous. CDR1 is MDHEN, CDR2 SYDVKM, per germline. CDR3 length: 14 residues. V was trimmed by 6 bases and J by 4 bases, leaving 15 bases between them. CDR3 residues: CASSPQVGGTEAFF. As DNA, the CDR3 is TGTGCCAGCAGCCCCCAGGTTGGTGGCACTGAAGCTTTCTTT.

The rearrangement uses TRBV4-1 and TRBJ2-5, with TRBD1 matching over 7 bases. The V gene end was trimmed by 0 bases and the J gene end by 5 bases; junction bases not matched to a gene: 9. From germline, CDR1 is MGHRA and CDR2 YSYEKL. There are 16 residues in the CDR3. CDR3: CASSQENRGLGETQYF. CDR3 DNA sequence: TGCGCCAGCAGCCAAGAAAACAGGGGTTTAGGGGAGACCCAGTACTTC.

The CDR3 DNA reads as TGTGCCAGCAGCGTAGGACACGATAGCAATCAGCCCCAGCATTTT. It translates to CASSVGHDSNQPQHF. The gene calls are TRBV9 and TRBJ1-5; D is unclear. CDR1 and CDR2 (germline): SGDLS, YYNGEE. The V end was cut by 0 bases, the J end by 0 bases, with 7 bases between. The CDR3 contains 15 residues.

The chain recombines TRBV7-6 with TRBJ1-1; D is possibly TRBD1 (6 bases). CDR3 size: 13 residues. CDR1 is SGHVS and CDR2 is FNYEAQ in the germline V gene. V dropped 0 bases and J dropped 6 bases, with 8 bases sitting between them. For the CDR3, the DNA is TGTGCCAGCAGCTTAGCTGAGGGGGCTGAAGCTTTCTTT. It yields the protein CASSLAEGAEAFF.

This chain joins TRBV4-1 and TRBJ1-2; unclear D gene. The CDR3 runs 16 residues. The V and J ends lost 2 bases and 5 bases respectively, with 18 bases between them. CDR1 and CDR2 from the germline V gene are MGHRA and YSYEKL. The CDR3 here is CASSQFGTPIQYGYTF. The CDR3 region has the DNA TGCGCCAGCAGCCAATTTGGTACACCCATACAATATGGCTACACCTTC.

The genes are TRBV7-3 and TRBJ1-1, with unresolved D. Trimming pared 4 bases from V and 5 bases from J, leaving 11 bases between. Germline loops: CDR1 SGHTA, CDR2 FQGTGA. The CDR3 is 13 residues long. CDR3 amino acids: CASSSGVTTEAFF. In DNA form, the CDR3 reads TGTGCCAGCAGCTCCGGGGTTACGACTGAAGCTTTCTTT. The variable domain in full, completed from reference TRBV7-3 and TRBJ1-1, reads GAGVSQTPSNKVTEKGKYVELRCDPISGHTALYWYRQSLGQGPEFLIYFQGTGAADDSGLPNDRFFAVRPEGSVSTLKIQRTERGDSAVYLCASSSGVTTEAFFGQGTRLTVV.

The chain carries TRBV19 and TRBJ2-2; 9 nucleotides align to TRBD1. This CDR3 has 17 amino acids. Germline V lookup: CDR1 LNHDA, CDR2 SQIVND (reference sequence). Germline trimming cut 7 bases from V and 0 bases from J; bases unmatched to any gene: 9. CDR3 coding DNA: TGTGCCAGTACCCCCCGGACAGGGGTTACGAACACCGGGGAGCTGTTTTTT. This gives the protein CASTPRTGVTNTGELFF.

The chain recombines TRBV18 with TRBJ2-7, with 7 bases that match TRBD1. V was clipped by 3 bases and J by 3 bases; unmatched bases: 2. Germline CDR1 reads KGHSH; CDR2 reads LQKENI. The CDR3 is made up of 13 amino acids. Here the CDR3 reads CASSPQGDYEQYF. The CDR3 DNA sequence: TGTGCCAGCTCACCTCAGGGGGACTACGAGCAGTACTTC.

About this clone itself: A read error may produce the germline difference seen at one junction end. The chain carries TRBV2 and TRBJ2-7; D is unresolved. The CDR3 covers 11 residues. Germline assignment: CDR1 SNHLY and CDR2 FYNNEI. The CDR3 DNA follows: TGTGCCAGCACGCGCGAGCAGTACAGTACCTTC. Its protein product is CASTREQYSTF.

The rearrangement links TRBV4-3 to TRBJ2-5; 7 positions match TRBD2. V was clipped by 1 base and J by 1 base; unmatched bases: 3. The V gene's germline CDR1 is LGHNA and CDR2 YSLEER. The CDR3 has 15 residues. CDR3: CASSQGRGTQETQYF. The CDR3 DNA reads as TGCGCCAGCAGCCAAGGGCGGGGGACCCAAGAGACCCAGTACTTC.

The chain combines TRBV7-6 with TRBJ1-2, with D tentatively TRBD1 (6 bases). Germline V lookup: CDR1 SGHVS, CDR2 FNYEAQ. The CDR3 is 15 residues long. Deletions cut 1 base from V and 4 bases from J, with 13 bases between. The CDR3 sequence is CASSLEAGVTYGYTF. CDR3 sequence (DNA): TGTGCCAGCAGCTTAGAGGCAGGGGTTACCTATGGCTACACCTTC.

V gene TRBV27 combines with J gene TRBJ2-2; D ambiguous. This CDR3 has 12 residues. Trimming stripped 2 bases from V and 7 bases from J, with 5 bases between. CDR1 and CDR2 from the germline V gene are MNHEY and SMNVEV (reference sequence). The CDR3 sequence is CASSLGHGELFF. CDR3 sequence (DNA): TGTGCCAGCAGTTTAGGGCACGGGGAGCTGTTTTTT.